This is a list of T cell receptor beta chains from one sample in a study of T cell repertoires in cytomegalovirus infection. TCRdb analysed the reads with MiXCR anew, one entry per CDR3 protein. The sample has 480,000 or so distinct CDR3 sequences, around 11% seen once. Sample: PBMCs. Source of these receptors: a human donor in good health (CMV status not recorded). Some clones in this sample may be carry-over from other donors' samples. CDR3s include the opening cysteine and the closing phenylalanine or tryptophan. The D gene is left open where the match is weak. A row's size may be missing; if present it is once, few, many or a size class.

CDR3 protein: CASSPNVLAGEQFF
CDR3 DNA: TGTGCCAGCAGCCCTAATGTGCTAGCGGGCGAGCAGTTCTTC
clone size: few
V gene: TRBV3-1
J gene: TRBJ2-1
D gene: TRBD2
CDR3 length: 14

CDR3 protein: CASHQPGLAGGTYEQYF
CDR3 DNA: TGTGCCAGCCACCAACCGGGACTAGCGGGAGGCACCTACGAGCAGTACTTC
clone size: many
V gene: TRBV7-9
J gene: TRBJ2-7
D gene: TRBD2
CDR3 length: 17

CDR3 protein: CAISESQGNLGQPQHF
CDR3 DNA: TGTGCCATCAGTGAGTCACAGGGAAACTTAGGTCAGCCCCAGCATTTT
clone size: NA
V gene: TRBV10-3
J gene: TRBJ1-5
D gene: NA
CDR3 length: 16

CDR3 protein: CASSTPPYNEQFF
CDR3 DNA: TGTGCCAGCTCCACCCCCCCATACAATGAGCAGTTCTTC
clone size: many
V gene: TRBV2
J gene: TRBJ2-1
D gene: NA
CDR3 length: 13

CDR3 protein: CASSQDLRGETQYF
CDR3 DNA: TGTGCCAGCAGCCAAGATTTGCGTGGAGAGACCCAGTACTTC
clone size: once
V gene: TRBV4-2
J gene: TRBJ2-5
D gene: NA
CDR3 length: 14

CDR3 protein: CASSLVAAGEAFF
CDR3 DNA: TGTGCCAGCAGCTTAGTGGCCGCCGGTGAGGCTTTCTTT
clone size: many
V gene: TRBV7-9
J gene: TRBJ1-1
D gene: NA
CDR3 length: 13

CDR3 protein: CASSERDRSGNTIYF
CDR3 DNA: TGTGCCAGCAGTGAACGGGACAGAAGTGGAAACACCATATATTTT
clone size: many
V gene: TRBV2
J gene: TRBJ1-3
D gene: TRBD1
CDR3 length: 15

CDR3 protein: CASSRGGPTEAFF
CDR3 DNA: TGTGCCAGCAGCAGAGGGGGCCCCACTGAAGCTTTCTTT
clone size: many
V gene: TRBV7-3
J gene: TRBJ1-1
D gene: TRBD1
CDR3 length: 13

CDR3 protein: CASSSGPTLSYEQYF
CDR3 DNA: TGTGCCAGCAGCTCGGGACCGACACTCTCCTACGAGCAGTACTTC
clone size: many
V gene: TRBV11-2
J gene: TRBJ2-7
D gene: NA
CDR3 length: 15

CDR3 protein: CASSQGGVGYGYTF
CDR3 DNA: TGTGCCAGCAGTCAGGGGGGGGTCGGCTATGGCTACACCTTC
clone size: NA
V gene: TRBV12-3/TRBV12-4
J gene: TRBJ1-2
D gene: TRBD1
CDR3 length: 14

CDR3 protein: CSVRRGSGANVLTF
CDR3 DNA: TGCAGCGTTCGACGGGGCTCTGGGGCCAACGTCCTGACTTTC
clone size: NA
V gene: TRBV29-1
J gene: TRBJ2-6
D gene: NA
CDR3 length: 14

CDR3 protein: CASSLESPNYGYTF
CDR3 DNA: TGCGCCAGCAGCTTGGAGAGCCCAAACTATGGCTACACCTTC
clone size: many
V gene: TRBV5-1
J gene: TRBJ1-2
D gene: NA
CDR3 length: 14

CDR3 protein: CASSLEGGTYQETQYF
CDR3 DNA: TGCGCCAGCAGCCTAGAGGGGGGGACGTACCAAGAGACCCAGTACTTC
clone size: many
V gene: TRBV4-1
J gene: TRBJ2-5
D gene: NA
CDR3 length: 16

CDR3 protein: CASSGETGRREKLFF
CDR3 DNA: TGTGCCAGCAGCGGCGAGACAGGGCGGCGGGAAAAACTGTTTTTT
clone size: many
V gene: TRBV9
J gene: TRBJ1-4
D gene: TRBD1
CDR3 length: 15

CDR3 protein: CATSRDSEGTIQETQYF
CDR3 DNA: TGTGCCACCAGCAGAGATTCAGAGGGGACTATCCAAGAGACCCAGTACTTC
clone size: few
V gene: TRBV15
J gene: TRBJ2-5
D gene: TRBD2
CDR3 length: 17

CDR3 protein: CASSRGDRRGTEAFF
CDR3 DNA: TGTGCCAGCAGTCGAGGGGACAGGAGGGGCACTGAAGCTTTCTTT
clone size: many
V gene: TRBV12-3/TRBV12-4
J gene: TRBJ1-1
D gene: TRBD1
CDR3 length: 15

CDR3 protein: CASSPLVSGGLYNEQFF
CDR3 DNA: TGTGCCAGCAGTCCCCTTGTTAGCGGGGGGCTTTACAATGAGCAGTTCTTC
clone size: few
V gene: TRBV27
J gene: TRBJ2-1
D gene: TRBD2
CDR3 length: 17

CDR3 protein: CASSSGLGTAFF
CDR3 DNA: TGTGCCAGCAGTTCCGGATTGGGGACGGCTTTCTTT
clone size: many
V gene: TRBV12-3/TRBV12-4
J gene: TRBJ1-1
D gene: NA
CDR3 length: 12

CDR3 protein: CASSRRASGGQSYEQYF
CDR3 DNA: TGTGCCAGCAGCAGGCGGGCTAGCGGGGGCCAATCCTACGAGCAGTACTTC
clone size: many
V gene: TRBV7-2
J gene: TRBJ2-7
D gene: TRBD2
CDR3 length: 17

CDR3 protein: CASSLFRGGSYSNQPQHF
CDR3 DNA: TGTGCCAGCAGCTTGTTCCGTGGGGGCTCGTATAGCAATCAGCCCCAGCATTTT
clone size: few
V gene: TRBV5-6
J gene: TRBJ1-5
D gene: NA
CDR3 length: 18

CDR3 protein: CASRPRDNNSPLHF
CDR3 DNA: TGTGCCAGCAGGCCTCGGGACAATAATTCACCCCTCCACTTT
clone size: many
V gene: TRBV6-1
J gene: TRBJ1-6
D gene: NA
CDR3 length: 14

CDR3 protein: CASGKTESNQPQHF
CDR3 DNA: TGTGCCAGCGGAAAGACAGAGTCTAATCAGCCCCAGCATTTT
clone size: many
V gene: TRBV12-3/TRBV12-4
J gene: TRBJ1-5
D gene: NA
CDR3 length: 14

CDR3 protein: CASSFMSGNTEAFF
CDR3 DNA: TGTGCCAGCAGTTTTATGTCAGGGAACACTGAAGCTTTCTTT
clone size: many
V gene: TRBV27
J gene: TRBJ1-1
D gene: NA
CDR3 length: 14

CDR3 protein: CASNDRALRDVNTEAFF
CDR3 DNA: TGTGCCAGCAATGACAGGGCCCTACGGGACGTGAACACTGAAGCTTTCTTT
clone size: many
V gene: TRBV6-1
J gene: TRBJ1-1
D gene: TRBD1
CDR3 length: 17

CDR3 protein: CAISEEGELFF
CDR3 DNA: TGTGCCATCAGTGAAGAAGGGGAGCTGTTTTTT
clone size: many
V gene: TRBV10-3
J gene: TRBJ2-2
D gene: NA
CDR3 length: 11

CDR3 protein: CAIGGGSGGALETQYF
CDR3 DNA: TGTGCCATCGGGGGGGGAAGCGGGGGGGCGTTGGAGACCCAGTACTTC
clone size: NA
V gene: TRBV10-3
J gene: TRBJ2-5
D gene: TRBD2
CDR3 length: 16

CDR3 protein: CASSLDGGRGYGYTF
CDR3 DNA: TGTGCCAGCAGCTTAGACGGGGGTCGTGGCTATGGCTACACCTTC
clone size: many
V gene: TRBV7-6
J gene: TRBJ1-2
D gene: NA
CDR3 length: 15

CDR3 protein: CASSQGQGSSHYGYTF
CDR3 DNA: TGCGCCAGCAGCCAGGGACAGGGTTCGTCCCACTATGGCTACACCTTC
clone size: many
V gene: TRBV4-1
J gene: TRBJ1-2
D gene: TRBD1
CDR3 length: 16

CDR3 protein: CSASKRFGTSYEQYF
CDR3 DNA: TGCAGTGCTAGTAAGCGATTTGGTACCTCCTACGAGCAGTACTTC
clone size: NA
V gene: TRBV20-1
J gene: TRBJ2-7
D gene: NA
CDR3 length: 15

CDR3 protein: CASSQGGVETNYGYTF
CDR3 DNA: TGTGCCAGCAGCCAAGGAGGTGTCGAAACTAACTATGGCTACACCTTC
clone size: few
V gene: TRBV4-1
J gene: TRBJ1-2
D gene: NA
CDR3 length: 16

CDR3 protein: CATSRVGVAYEQYF
CDR3 DNA: TGTGCCACCAGCAGAGTAGGTGTGGCCTACGAGCAGTACTTC
clone size: few
V gene: TRBV15
J gene: TRBJ2-7
D gene: NA
CDR3 length: 14

CDR3 protein: CASSLALGGAAKNIQYF
CDR3 DNA: TGTGCCAGCAGCTTAGCGCTAGGGGGCGCGGCCAAAAACATTCAGTACTTC
clone size: many
V gene: TRBV7-9
J gene: TRBJ2-4
D gene: TRBD1
CDR3 length: 17

CDR3 protein: CASSPQGQGAGNTIYF
CDR3 DNA: TGTGCCAGCAGCCCCCAAGGACAGGGGGCTGGAAACACCATATATTTT
clone size: NA
V gene: TRBV9
J gene: TRBJ1-3
D gene: TRBD1
CDR3 length: 16

CDR3 protein: CASSPLAQETQYF
CDR3 DNA: TGTGCCAGCAGCCCTTTGGCTCAAGAGACCCAGTACTTC
clone size: NA
V gene: TRBV7-3
J gene: TRBJ2-5
D gene: NA
CDR3 length: 13

CDR3 protein: CASRQSPAETQYF
CDR3 DNA: TGTGCCAGCAGACAGTCCCCTGCGGAGACCCAGTACTTC
clone size: NA
V gene: TRBV6-2/TRBV6-3
J gene: TRBJ2-5
D gene: NA
CDR3 length: 13

CDR3 protein: CASSFGTSRTEQFF
CDR3 DNA: TGTGCCAGCAGCTTCGGGACTAGCAGGACCGAGCAGTTCTTC
clone size: many
V gene: TRBV7-3
J gene: TRBJ2-1
D gene: TRBD2
CDR3 length: 14

CDR3 protein: CASSAPQNYGYTF
CDR3 DNA: TGTGCCAGCAGTGCCCCACAGAACTATGGCTACACCTTC
clone size: many
V gene: TRBV6-1
J gene: TRBJ1-2
D gene: NA
CDR3 length: 13

CDR3 protein: CASSFRDPQDTQYF
CDR3 DNA: TGTGCCAGCAGCTTCCGGGACCCCCAAGATACGCAGTATTTT
clone size: many
V gene: TRBV7-2
J gene: TRBJ2-3
D gene: NA
CDR3 length: 14

CDR3 protein: CAIRGLAGGSSYNEQFF
CDR3 DNA: TGTGCCATCAGGGGACTAGCGGGAGGAAGCTCCTACAATGAGCAGTTCTTC
clone size: few
V gene: TRBV10-3
J gene: TRBJ2-1
D gene: TRBD2
CDR3 length: 17

CDR3 protein: CASSRDRLYEQYF
CDR3 DNA: TGTGCCAGCAGCCGGGACAGATTATACGAGCAGTACTTC
clone size: many
V gene: TRBV7-9
J gene: TRBJ2-7
D gene: TRBD1
CDR3 length: 13

CDR3 protein: CSVDMGTGSYEQYF
CDR3 DNA: TGCAGCGTTGATATGGGGACAGGCTCCTACGAGCAGTACTTC
clone size: few
V gene: TRBV29-1
J gene: TRBJ2-7
D gene: TRBD1
CDR3 length: 14

CDR3 protein: CASSPPSGASSYNEQFF
CDR3 DNA: TGTGCCAGCTCACCTCCTAGCGGGGCGAGCTCCTACAATGAGCAGTTCTTC
clone size: many
V gene: TRBV18
J gene: TRBJ2-1
D gene: TRBD2
CDR3 length: 17

CDR3 protein: CASSQVLRADTGKETQYF
CDR3 DNA: TGTGCCAGCAGCCAAGTTTTGAGGGCGGACACGGGTAAAGAGACCCAGTACTTC
clone size: NA
V gene: TRBV4-2
J gene: TRBJ2-5
D gene: NA
CDR3 length: 18

CDR3 protein: CASSQDPGGGTGELFF
CDR3 DNA: TGCGCCAGCAGCCAAGATCCAGGGGGCGGCACCGGGGAGCTGTTTTTT
clone size: many
V gene: TRBV4-1
J gene: TRBJ2-2
D gene: TRBD1
CDR3 length: 16

CDR3 protein: CASRTAGGTPYNEQFF
CDR3 DNA: TGTGCCAGCAGGACGGCGGGAGGGACCCCCTACAATGAGCAGTTCTTC
clone size: many
V gene: TRBV5-6
J gene: TRBJ2-1
D gene: TRBD2
CDR3 length: 16